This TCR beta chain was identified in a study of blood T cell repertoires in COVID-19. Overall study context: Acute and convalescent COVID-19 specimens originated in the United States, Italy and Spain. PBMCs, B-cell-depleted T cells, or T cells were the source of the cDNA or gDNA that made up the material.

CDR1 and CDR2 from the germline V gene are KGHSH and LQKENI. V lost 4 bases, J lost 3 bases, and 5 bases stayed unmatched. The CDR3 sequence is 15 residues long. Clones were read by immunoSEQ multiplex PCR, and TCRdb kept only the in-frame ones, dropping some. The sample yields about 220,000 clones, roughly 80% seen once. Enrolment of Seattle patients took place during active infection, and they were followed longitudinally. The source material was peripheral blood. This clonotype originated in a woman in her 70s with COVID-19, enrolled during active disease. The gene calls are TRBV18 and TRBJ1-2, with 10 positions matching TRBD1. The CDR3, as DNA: TGTGCCAGCTCACTTGCCGGGACAGGGGACTATGGCTACACCTTC. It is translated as CASSLAGTGDYGYTF.